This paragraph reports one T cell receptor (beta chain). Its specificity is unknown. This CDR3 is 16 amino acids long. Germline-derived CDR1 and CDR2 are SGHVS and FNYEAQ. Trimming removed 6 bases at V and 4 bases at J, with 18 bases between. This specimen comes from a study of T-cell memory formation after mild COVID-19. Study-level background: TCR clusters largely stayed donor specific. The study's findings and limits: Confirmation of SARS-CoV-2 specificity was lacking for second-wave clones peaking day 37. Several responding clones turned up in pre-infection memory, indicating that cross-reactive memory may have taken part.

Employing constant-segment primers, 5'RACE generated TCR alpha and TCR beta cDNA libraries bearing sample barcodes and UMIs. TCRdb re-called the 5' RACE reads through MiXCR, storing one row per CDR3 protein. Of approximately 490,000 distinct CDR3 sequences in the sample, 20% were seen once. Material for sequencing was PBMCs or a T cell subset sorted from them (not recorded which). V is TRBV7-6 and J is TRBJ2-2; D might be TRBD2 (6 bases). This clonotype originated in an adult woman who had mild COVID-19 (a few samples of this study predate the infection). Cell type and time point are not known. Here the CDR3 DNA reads TGTGCCAGCAGGGCAAAGGATTTGGGGGGCACCGGGGAGCTGTTTTTT. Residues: CASRAKDLGGTGELFF.